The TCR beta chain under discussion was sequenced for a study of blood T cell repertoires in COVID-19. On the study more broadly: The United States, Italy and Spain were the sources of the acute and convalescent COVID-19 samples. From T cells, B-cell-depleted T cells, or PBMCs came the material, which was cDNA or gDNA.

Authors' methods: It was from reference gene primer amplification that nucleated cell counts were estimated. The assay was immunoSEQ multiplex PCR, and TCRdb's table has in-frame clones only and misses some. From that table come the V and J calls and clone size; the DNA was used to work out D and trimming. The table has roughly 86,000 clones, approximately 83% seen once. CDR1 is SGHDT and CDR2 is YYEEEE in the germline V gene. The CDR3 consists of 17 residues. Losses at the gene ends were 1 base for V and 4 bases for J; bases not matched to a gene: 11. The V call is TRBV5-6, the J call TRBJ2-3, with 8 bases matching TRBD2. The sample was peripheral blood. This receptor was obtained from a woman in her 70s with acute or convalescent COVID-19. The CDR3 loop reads CASSLPRTSRSADTQYF. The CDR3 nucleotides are TGTGCCAGCAGCTTGCCCCGGACTAGCCGAAGCGCAGATACGCAGTATTTT.